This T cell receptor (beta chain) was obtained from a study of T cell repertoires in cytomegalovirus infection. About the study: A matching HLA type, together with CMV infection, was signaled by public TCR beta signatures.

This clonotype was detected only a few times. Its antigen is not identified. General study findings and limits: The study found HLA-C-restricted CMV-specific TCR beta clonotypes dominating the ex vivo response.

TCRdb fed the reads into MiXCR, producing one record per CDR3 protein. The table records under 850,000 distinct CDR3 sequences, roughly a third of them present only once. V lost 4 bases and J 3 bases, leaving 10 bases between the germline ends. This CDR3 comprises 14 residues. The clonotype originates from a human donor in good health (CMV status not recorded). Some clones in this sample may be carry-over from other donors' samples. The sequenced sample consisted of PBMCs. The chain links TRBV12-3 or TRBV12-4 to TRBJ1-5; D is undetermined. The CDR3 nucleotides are TGTGCCAGCAGTTCGCGGATTGCCAATCAGCCCCAGCATTTT. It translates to CASSSRIANQPQHF.